Described below is a single TCR beta chain sequence and its context. The sample holds a few counts of this clone. Its antigen is currently not known. No per-base quality is available; no much larger clone lies one base away. These data come from a study of tumor-infiltrating lymphocytes in localized non-small cell lung cancer (TCRdb year 2021). Turning to the overall study: The cohort included patients whose samples were collected after neoadjuvant chemotherapy, as well as both smokers and never-smokers and several histologies. From each patient came resected tumor tissue plus uninvolved lung tissue from that same patient, and the uninvolved lung tissue was described as non-adjacent to the tumor. Flow cytometry, multiplex immunofluorescence, RNA-seq, exome sequencing and proteomics were applied to the same patients as TCR sequencing, which was one of several integrated assays. The overall ICON cohort comprised 160 or so surgical patients with localized non-small cell lung cancer whose tumors were resected. For around 57 patients, immunoSEQ T-cell fraction was compared between paired tumor and uninvolved lung. What the work shows at the level of the full study, not this receptor alone: Consistent with immunofluorescence CD3 counts, TCRbeta sequencing supported greater T cell infiltration in tumors than in uninvolved lung tissue. No difference in TCR-derived T-cell fraction was observed between the flow cytometry-defined immunotypes IM1 (good prognosis) and IM2 (poor prognosis). Because different pieces of the same tissue were used for different assays, technical variation could not be separated from intratumor heterogeneity. Assay coverage varied across patients depending on available tissue quantity, so only a subset of the cohort had TCR sequencing.

Relative to germline, V is 3 bases shorter and J is 8 bases shorter, with 16 bases between their ends. Measured from the cysteine to the phenylalanine, the CDR3 is 14 residues long. Only the CDR3 part of the read is kept: 42 bases, read in frame from the first base. From the germline V gene (reference sequence), CDR1 is MNHEY and CDR2 is SMNVEV. Patient enrollment in ICON started in 2016, and the final patient was enrolled in the second half of 2018. Fresh tumor and matched uninvolved tissue for in-depth immune analyses, including TCR sequencing, were collected from a subcohort of about 80 patients. No cell sorting was done, and TCR sequencing was instead run on DNA isolated from bulk tissue. The T-cell fraction in tumor and uninvolved lung tissue was obtained from TCR sequencing using the immunoSEQ assay. As for the original processing: For survival analysis, patients were split into high (upper tertile) and low (lower two tertiles) T-cell fraction groups and compared by log-rank test. A signed-rank test was used to test paired tumor versus uninvolved lung differences in T-cell fraction. TCRdb provides this immuneACCESS table in a form limited to in-frame rearrangements. Some clones are lacking; in checked studies, under half of them reflect an unresolved V gene, and why the rest are absent is not known. The V and J calls and clone size are taken from that table; D and trimming were inferred from the DNA. Recorded for this sample are around 6,700 clones; under 80% of them occurred a single time. The ten top clones hold about an eighth of the sample.

The clonotype originates from a human donor with non-small cell lung cancer. Here the chain combines TRBV27 and TRBJ1-2; confidence is insufficient to name the D gene. The sequenced material came from uninvolved lung tissue not adjacent to the tumor. Read as DNA, the sequence is TGTGCCAGCAGTTTTGGAATGGATGGTAACGGCTACACCTTC. The encoded protein is CASSFGMDGNGYTF.